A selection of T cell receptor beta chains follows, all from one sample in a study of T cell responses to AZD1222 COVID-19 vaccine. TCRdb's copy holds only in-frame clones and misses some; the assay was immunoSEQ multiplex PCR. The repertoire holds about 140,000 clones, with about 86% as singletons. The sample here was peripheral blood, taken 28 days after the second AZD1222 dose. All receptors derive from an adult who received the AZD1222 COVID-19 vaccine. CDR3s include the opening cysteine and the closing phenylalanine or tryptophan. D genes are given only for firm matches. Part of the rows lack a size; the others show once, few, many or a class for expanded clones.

CDR3 DNA: TGTGCCAGCAGCCAAACGGCCTGGACAGGAGCGAGCACAGATACGCAGTATTTT
CDR3 protein: CASSQTAWTGASTDTQYF
J gene: TRBJ2-3
D gene: TRBD1
V gene: TRBV3-1/TRBV3-2
clone size: NA

CDR3 DNA: TGTGCCAGCAGCCCACTAGCCAAAGGATCATACGAGCAGTACTTC
CDR3 protein: CASSPLAKGSYEQYF
J gene: TRBJ2-7
D gene: NA
V gene: TRBV11-1
clone size: NA

CDR3 DNA: TGTGCCGCCCGGCAGGGAGGTAACTATGGCTACACCTTC
CDR3 protein: CAARQGGNYGYTF
J gene: TRBJ1-2
D gene: NA
V gene: TRBV28
clone size: once

CDR3 DNA: TGTGCCAGTAGTTTACCACAGGGGCCCACTAATGAAAAACTGTTTTTT
CDR3 protein: CASSLPQGPTNEKLFF
J gene: TRBJ1-4
D gene: TRBD1
V gene: TRBV19
clone size: NA

CDR3 DNA: TGTGCCAGCAGCCAAGATCAGGGCTCCGCCTATGGCTACACCTTC
CDR3 protein: CASSQDQGSAYGYTF
J gene: TRBJ1-2
D gene: NA
V gene: TRBV3-1/TRBV3-2
clone size: NA

CDR3 DNA: TGTGCCAGCAGTTCCCGGGACAGCTCCTACGAGCAGTACTTC
CDR3 protein: CASSSRDSSYEQYF
J gene: TRBJ2-7
D gene: TRBD1
V gene: TRBV28
clone size: NA

CDR3 DNA: TGCGCCAGCAGCCACGGACAGTACGAGCAGTACTTC
CDR3 protein: CASSHGQYEQYF
J gene: TRBJ2-7
D gene: NA
V gene: TRBV10-2
clone size: once

CDR3 DNA: TGCGCCAGCAGTCAGGAGAGGGGTTCGGTTGAGCAGTTCTTC
CDR3 protein: CASSQERGSVEQFF
J gene: TRBJ2-1
D gene: NA
V gene: TRBV10-2
clone size: once

CDR3 DNA: TGTGCCAGCAGCTTAGCACTACCTAAGGACAATGAGCAGTTCTTC
CDR3 protein: CASSLALPKDNEQFF
J gene: TRBJ2-1
D gene: NA
V gene: TRBV7-9
clone size: NA

CDR3 DNA: TGTGCCAGCAGCGTAGAGGCTGGCTACACCTTC
CDR3 protein: CASSVEAGYTF
J gene: TRBJ1-2
D gene: NA
V gene: TRBV9
clone size: NA

CDR3 DNA: TGTGCCAGCAGGGGGACGGATAATTCACCCCTCCACTTT
CDR3 protein: CASRGTDNSPLHF
J gene: TRBJ1-6
D gene: NA
V gene: TRBV12-3/TRBV12-4
clone size: NA

CDR3 DNA: TGCGCCAGCAGCCATGGGACCCTGGGGAACACTGAAGCTTTCTTT
CDR3 protein: CASSHGTLGNTEAFF
J gene: TRBJ1-1
D gene: NA
V gene: TRBV4-1
clone size: NA

CDR3 DNA: TGTGCCAGCAAGGGGGGCACCCATCAGCCCCAGCATTTT
CDR3 protein: CASKGGTHQPQHF
J gene: TRBJ1-5
D gene: NA
V gene: TRBV28
clone size: once

CDR3 DNA: TGCAGCGTCAGGACAGGGGAGGCCAAAAACATTCAGTACTTC
CDR3 protein: CSVRTGEAKNIQYF
J gene: TRBJ2-4
D gene: TRBD1
V gene: TRBV29-1
clone size: NA

CDR3 DNA: TGTGCCAGCAGTCCTCGACTAGCGAGACGCACAGATACGCAGTATTTT
CDR3 protein: CASSPRLARRTDTQYF
J gene: TRBJ2-3
D gene: TRBD2
V gene: TRBV27
clone size: NA

CDR3 DNA: TGTGCCAGCAGTGAATTTGTCATGACTAACTATGGCTACACCTTC
CDR3 protein: CASSEFVMTNYGYTF
J gene: TRBJ1-2
D gene: NA
V gene: TRBV2
clone size: NA

CDR3 DNA: TGTGCCAGCAGCCCCGACAACCGCCAGGGGGCTTTAATTTACACTGAAGCTTTCTTT
CDR3 protein: CASSPDNRQGALIYTEAFF
J gene: TRBJ1-1
D gene: TRBD1
V gene: TRBV7-9
clone size: NA

CDR3 DNA: TGTGCCACCAGCAGCCATAATTCACCCCTCCACTTT
CDR3 protein: CATSSHNSPLHF
J gene: TRBJ1-6
D gene: NA
V gene: TRBV15
clone size: NA

CDR3 DNA: TGTGCCACCAGCAGAGGAACAGGGAGCACAGATACGCAGTATTTT
CDR3 protein: CATSRGTGSTDTQYF
J gene: TRBJ2-3
D gene: NA
V gene: TRBV15
clone size: NA

CDR3 DNA: TGCGCCAGCAGGTATAGCGGGAGCACAGATACGCAGTATTTT
CDR3 protein: CASRYSGSTDTQYF
J gene: TRBJ2-3
D gene: TRBD2
V gene: TRBV5-1
clone size: NA

CDR3 DNA: TGTGCCAGCTCACCGGGGGGAATTAACTATGGCTACACCTTC
CDR3 protein: CASSPGGINYGYTF
J gene: TRBJ1-2
D gene: NA
V gene: TRBV18
clone size: NA

CDR3 DNA: TGTGCCACCAGCAGTTACAGTATTGATCCTAGCAATCAGCCCCAGCATTTT
CDR3 protein: CATSSYSIDPSNQPQHF
J gene: TRBJ1-5
D gene: NA
V gene: TRBV15
clone size: few

CDR3 DNA: TGTGCCACCTCCATGATCCCGAGCTCCTACAATGAGCAGTTCTTC
CDR3 protein: CATSMIPSSYNEQFF
J gene: TRBJ2-1
D gene: NA
V gene: TRBV27
clone size: NA

CDR3 DNA: TGTGCCAGCAGCTTACGGTCCAAAGATACGCAGTATTTT
CDR3 protein: CASSLRSKDTQYF
J gene: TRBJ2-3
D gene: NA
V gene: TRBV7-9
clone size: NA